A single sample is the source of the 2 T cell receptor beta chains below, sequenced in a study of CD8+ T cells in alopecia areata (dated by TCRdb to 2016 to 2018). Peripheral blood and lesional scalp punch biopsies were obtained from patients with alopecia areata. Libraries were constructed by the immunoSEQ multiplex PCR assay. For TCR sequencing, RNA was extracted from every sample and reverse transcribed into cDNA to serve as template. TCRdb provides this immuneACCESS table in a form limited to in-frame rearrangements. Some clones are lacking; in checked studies, under half of them reflect an unresolved V gene, and why the rest are absent is not known. The sample contains approximately 11,000 clones, around 62% of them found a single time. The ten largest account for over 12% of the sample. Specimen: skin. The receptor source for this set is a human donor with alopecia areata.

The J gene is TRBJ2-7, the V gene TRBV5-6; TRBD2 is a possible D gene (6 bases). From germline, CDR1 is SGHDT and CDR2 YYEEEE. This CDR3 has 17 amino acids. Trimming removed 4 bases at V and 4 bases at J, with 24 bases between. CDR3 residues: CASSPSFSILRGYEQYF. CDR3 bases: TGTGCCAGCAGCCCTTCCTTTTCAATCCTGCGGGGATACGAGCAGTACTTC.

This clone has a handful of counts. The chain recombines TRBV6-5 with TRBJ2-7, with 10 bases aligning to TRBD2. With V trimmed by 6 bases and J by 4 bases, 6 bases remained unmatched. From germline, CDR1 is MNHEY and CDR2 SVGAGI. The CDR3 has 14 amino acids. CDR3 amino acids: CASRSPSGGYEQYF. The CDR3 nucleotides read TGTGCCAGCAGATCCCCTAGCGGGGGATACGAGCAGTACTTC.